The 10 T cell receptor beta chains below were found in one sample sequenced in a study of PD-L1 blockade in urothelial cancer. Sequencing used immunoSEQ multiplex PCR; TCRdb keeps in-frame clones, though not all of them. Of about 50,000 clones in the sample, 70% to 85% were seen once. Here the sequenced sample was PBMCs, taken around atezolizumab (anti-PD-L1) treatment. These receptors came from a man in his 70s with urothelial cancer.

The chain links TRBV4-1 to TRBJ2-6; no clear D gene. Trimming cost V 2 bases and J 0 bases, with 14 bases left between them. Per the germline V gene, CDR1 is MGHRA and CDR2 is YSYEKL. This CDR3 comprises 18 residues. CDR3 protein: CASSQSPGMVSGANVLTF. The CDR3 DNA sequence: TGCGCCAGCAGCCAAAGCCCCGGTATGGTCTCTGGGGCCAACGTCCTGACTTTC.

For the CDR3, the DNA is TGTGCCAGCAGCGAAGCGGGATTGGGGGATGAGCAGTTCTTC. As protein: CASSEAGLGDEQFF. The V call is TRBV7-2, the J call TRBJ2-1, with 7 bases that match TRBD2. CDR3 length: 14 residues. Germline V gene sequence: CDR1 SGHTA, CDR2 FQGNSA. V was pared by 5 bases and J by 8 bases, with 9 bases of the junction left unmatched.

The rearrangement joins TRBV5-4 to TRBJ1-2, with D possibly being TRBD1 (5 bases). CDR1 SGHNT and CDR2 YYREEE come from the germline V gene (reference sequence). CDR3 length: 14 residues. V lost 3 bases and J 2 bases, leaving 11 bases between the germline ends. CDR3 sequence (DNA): TGTGCCAGCAGCTACTCAGGGCGCAACTATGGCTACACCTTC. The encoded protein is CASSYSGRNYGYTF. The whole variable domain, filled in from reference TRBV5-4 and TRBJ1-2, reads ETGVTQSPTHLIKTRGQQVTLRCSSQSGHNTVSWYQQALGQGPQFIFQYYREEENGRGNFPPRFSGLQFPNYSSELNVNALELDDSALYLCASSYSGRNYGYTFGSGTRLTVV.

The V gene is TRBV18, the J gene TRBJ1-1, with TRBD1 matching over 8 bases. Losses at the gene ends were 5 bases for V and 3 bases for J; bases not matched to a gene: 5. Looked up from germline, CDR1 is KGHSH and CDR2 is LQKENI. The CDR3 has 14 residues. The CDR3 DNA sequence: TGTGCCAGCTCAATAGGACAGGGCTACACTGAAGCTTTCTTT. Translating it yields CASSIGQGYTEAFF.

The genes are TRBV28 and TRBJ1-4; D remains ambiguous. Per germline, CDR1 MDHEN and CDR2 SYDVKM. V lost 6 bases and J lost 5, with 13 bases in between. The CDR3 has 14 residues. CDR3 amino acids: CASSYYSSNEKLFF. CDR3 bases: TGTGCCAGCAGCTACTACTCGAGCAATGAAAAACTGTTTTTT.

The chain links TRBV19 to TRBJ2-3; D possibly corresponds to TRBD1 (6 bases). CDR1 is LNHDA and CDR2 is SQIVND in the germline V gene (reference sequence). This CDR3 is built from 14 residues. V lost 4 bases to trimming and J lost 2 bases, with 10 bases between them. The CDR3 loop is CASSRQENTDTQYF. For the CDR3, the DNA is TGTGCCAGTAGTAGACAGGAGAACACAGATACGCAGTATTTT.

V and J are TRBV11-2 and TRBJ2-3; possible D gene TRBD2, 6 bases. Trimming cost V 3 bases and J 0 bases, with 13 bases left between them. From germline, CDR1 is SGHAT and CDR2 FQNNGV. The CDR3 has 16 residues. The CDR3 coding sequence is TGTGCCAGCAGCTTTAGGGCGGGGCCTAGCACAGATACGCAGTATTTT. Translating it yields CASSFRAGPSTDTQYF.

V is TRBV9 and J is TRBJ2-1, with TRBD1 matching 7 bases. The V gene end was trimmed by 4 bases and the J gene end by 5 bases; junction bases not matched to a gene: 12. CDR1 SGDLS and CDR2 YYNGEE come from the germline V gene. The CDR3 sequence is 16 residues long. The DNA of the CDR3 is TGTGCCAGCAGCTCCGATCCCAGGGGGTTGGACAATGAGCAGTTCTTC. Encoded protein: CASSSDPRGLDNEQFF.

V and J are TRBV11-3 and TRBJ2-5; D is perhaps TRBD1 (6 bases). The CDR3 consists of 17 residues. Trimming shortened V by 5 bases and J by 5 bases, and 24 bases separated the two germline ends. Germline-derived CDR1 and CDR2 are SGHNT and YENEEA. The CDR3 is CASSKRSTGTLIETQYF. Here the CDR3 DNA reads TGTGCCAGCAGCAAGAGGTCGACAGGTACCTTGATCGAGACCCAGTACTTC.

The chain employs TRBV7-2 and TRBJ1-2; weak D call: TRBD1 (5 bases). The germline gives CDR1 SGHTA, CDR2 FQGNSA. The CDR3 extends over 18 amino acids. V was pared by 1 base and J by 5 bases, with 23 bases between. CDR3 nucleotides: TGTGCCAGCAGCTTAGATTCCCAGGGTCAGGGACTGGAGTATGGCTACACCTTC. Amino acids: CASSLDSQGQGLEYGYTF.